This T cell receptor (beta chain) appears in the sequencing data of a study of T cell responses to AZD1222 COVID-19 vaccine (TCRdb year 2021). Describing the broader study: AZD1222 recipients with second doses at about 4 weeks or about 12 weeks were pooled, because spike-specific TCR depth and breadth did not differ between schedules. Enrollment into the trials was organized by age into subgroups of 18-55, 56-69 and 70-plus years, and those subgroups contained approximately 150, 30 and 60 TCR-sequenced participants, respectively. A total of 230 to 250 trial participants underwent TCR sequencing, of whom some 210 received two doses of AZD1222 and some 25 received two doses of the MenACWY control vaccine.

Reading the label with the study, this specimen's time point is: baseline before first vaccination. Vaccinee samples came from UK trials COV001 and COV002, including a single-blind randomized controlled phase 2/3 trial of AZD1222 (ChAdOx1 nCoV-19) in healthy adults. Trial participant PBMC samples were collected at day 0 and day 28 after the second dose for TCRbeta chain sequencing. Here V drops 6 bases and J drops 6 bases, and the junction holds 7 bases not matched to any gene. The germline V gene encodes CDR1 SSHAT and CDR2 FNYEAQ (reference sequence). From its cysteine to its phenylalanine, the CDR3 spans 15 amino acids. The kept DNA is CDR3 alone, 45 bases in frame from the first base. Results the study describes overall, beyond this receptor: Conclusions about previously exposed vaccinees are limited because only six or seven AZD1222 recipients were SARS-CoV-2 seropositive at baseline. The whole spike protein was spanned by vaccine-associated CD4 TCRs, and dominant responses were seen in regions 160-218 and 743-854. No day 14 peak-response samples were available, so repertoires were characterized only after the peak T cell response. Most participants were white British and females outnumbered males, and the authors suggested that clonal diversity may have been underestimated. The 56-69-year group was small, and its depth increase did not reach significance, likely because of low power. Spike-specific TCR breadth and depth rose significantly after two AZD1222 doses compared with day 0 and with MenACWY recipients. Nearly half of unique spike-specific TCRs reportedly recognized epitopes outside regions mutated in the B.1.351 and B.1.1.7 variants.

As to this clone: Its antigen remains undetermined. It has no much larger one-base neighbor in the sample; base qualities were not kept.

The CDR3 regions of human TCRbeta chains were analyzed by immunosequencing. The original methods were these. TCRs in the repertoires were matched against a reference library of SARS-CoV-2-specific TCRs that had been generated with the MIRA antigen-specificity platform. Breadth meant the fraction of unique TCRs that were SARS-CoV-2-associated, whereas depth meant the fraction of total T cells that were SARS-CoV-2-associated. Using the MIRA data, each spike-specific TCR was assigned both to the spike region to which the TCR was reactive and to a CD4 or CD8 class. Log10-transformed breadth and depth values were compared by one-way ANOVA with Sidak's multiple comparisons tests. TCRdb took over this immuneACCESS table, retaining in-frame rearrangements with V and J assigned. Such tables are incomplete; in checked studies, under half of the missing clones stem from an unresolved V gene, and the remainder is unexplained. That table furnishes V, J and clone size, whereas the DNA furnished D and trimming. Present in this sample are 120,000 or so clones, 92% of which were seen just once. The leading ten clones occupy over 0.95% of the sample.

Sequences were derived from peripheral blood, sampled on day 0 of AZD1222 vaccination. The sequence links TRBV7-7 to TRBJ2-7, with TRBD2 matching 14 junction bases. This clonotype was sampled from an adult in good health. CDR3 protein: CASSPGGTSGGEQYF. The DNA sequence is TGTGCCAGCAGTCCTGGCGGGACTAGCGGGGGCGAGCAGTACTTC.